The 21 T cell receptor beta chains given below trace back to one sample, sequenced in a study of blood T cells in healthy people across ages. It was with a sample-barcoded 5' primer and a J-beta primer mix that a second PCR of about 6 to 11 cycles was run. Each CDR3 protein gets one entry after TCRdb re-called the 5' RACE reads with MiXCR. The sample holds about 1,800,000 distinct CDR3 sequences, about 28% seen once. The sequencing input was blood. All receptors derive from a woman in her twenties or thirties in good health.

This clonotype was picked up many times. The CDR3 bases are TGCGCCAGCAGCTTGGAGACTAGATCTGGGGCCAACGTCCTGACTTTC. Translating it yields CASSLETRSGANVLTF. V usage is TRBV5-1 and J usage is TRBJ2-6, with D possibly being TRBD2 (6 bases). The V gene's germline CDR1 is SGHRS and CDR2 YFSETQ. Between the trimmed V and J ends, which lost 0 bases and 1 base, there was a span of 8 bases. This CDR3 region has 16 residues. Using reference TRBV5-1 and TRBJ2-6 for the parts outside the CDR3, the full variable domain is KAGVTQTPRYLIKTRGQQVTLSCSPISGHRSVSWYQQTPGQGLQFLFEYFSETQRNKGNFPGRFSGRQFSNSRSEMNVSTLELGDSALYLCASSLETRSGANVLTFGAGSRLTVL.

The chain has TRBV12-3 or TRBV12-4 and TRBJ2-3; 8 bases are shared with TRBD2. Trimming removed 3 bases from V and 4 bases from J; junction bases left unmatched: 3. This CDR3 contains 14 residues. The DNA of the CDR3 is TGTGCCAGCAGTTTCAGGCGGGAGGCAGATACGCAGTATTTT. Residues: CASSFRREADTQYF.

This chain uses TRBV20-1 with TRBJ1-2; D uncertain. The germline V gene encodes CDR1 DFQATT and CDR2 SNEGSKA (reference sequence). Trimming took off 0 bases at V and 8 bases at J, with 13 bases between the two ends. This CDR3 has 13 amino acids. The DNA of the CDR3 is TGCAGTGCTAGAGATATATCTCGTCTGGGCTACACCTTC. Translation: CSARDISRLGYTF.

This clonotype was seen only a few times. The V call is TRBV20-1, the J call TRBJ2-7; D ambiguous. CDR3 length equals 13 residues. Germline V gene lookup returns CDR1 DFQATT and CDR2 SNEGSKA (reference sequence). The germline V and J ends were trimmed by 6 bases and 0 bases, with 12 bases remaining between them. The CDR3: CSAQTQHSYEQYF. The CDR3 nucleotides are TGCAGTGCCCAGACCCAACACTCCTACGAGCAGTACTTC.

This clonotype was picked up a small number of times. The rearrangement uses TRBV20-1 and TRBJ2-7, with D perhaps TRBD1 (7 bases). Per germline, CDR1 DFQATT and CDR2 SNEGSKA (reference sequence). The CDR3 spans 13 residues. V lost 7 bases and J 3 bases, leaving 16 bases between the germline ends. The DNA of the CDR3 is TGCAGTGTCGGGGGACAGACGTTCTACGAGCAGTACTTC. Translated: CSVGGQTFYEQYF.

This clonotype was recorded a few times. The J gene is TRBJ2-7, the V gene TRBV12-3 or TRBV12-4; no firm D call. The CDR3 sequence is 14 residues long. V was clipped by 2 bases and J by 2 bases, with 10 bases between them. The CDR3 coding sequence is TGTGCCAGCAGTTTACCCGGGTTCACCTACGAGCAGTACTTC. This codes for CASSLPGFTYEQYF.

The chain recombines TRBV10-3 with TRBJ2-6; TRBD1 agrees at 7 bases. After removal of 4 bases from V and 0 bases from J, the junction contained 6 bases not matched to a gene. CDR1 is ENHRY and CDR2 is SYGVKD in the germline V gene. The length of the CDR3 is 17 residues. The chain's CDR3 is CAISGTGESSGANVLTF. In nucleotides, the CDR3 is TGTGCCATCAGTGGGACAGGAGAGAGCTCTGGGGCCAACGTCCTGACTTTC.

Worth noting for this clonotype: A much larger clone lies one base from this, so it may be a read error. This chain connects TRBV29-1 to TRBJ2-7; the D is unclear. Per germline, CDR1 SQVTM and CDR2 ANQGSEA. The germline V and J ends were trimmed by 4 bases and 4 bases, with 14 bases remaining between them. This CDR3 is 13 amino acids long. The CDR3 sequence: CSVGNIESYEQYF. CDR3 in DNA: TGCAGCGTTGGCAACATAGAATCTTACGAGCAGTACTTC.

This clonotype was counted ten times or more. The chain has TRBV7-9 and TRBJ2-6; no clear D. The CDR3 extends over 15 amino acids. Germline loops: CDR1 SEHNR, CDR2 FQNEAQ (reference sequence). The ends were cut back, 3 bases at V and 0 bases at J, with 6 bases in the middle. CDR3 amino acids: CASSFTFSGANVLTF. For the CDR3, the DNA is TGTGCCAGCAGCTTCACCTTCTCTGGGGCCAACGTCCTGACTTTC.

This clonotype was recorded a few times. The chain has TRBV5-6 and TRBJ2-7; TRBD1 aligns across 10 bases. Trimming cost V 3 bases and J 3 bases; bases outside gene matches: 6. Per the germline V gene, CDR1 is SGHDT and CDR2 is YYEEEE. The CDR3 is 15 residues long. This CDR3 reads CASSSPDRGYYEQYF. Here the CDR3 DNA reads TGTGCCAGCAGCTCTCCGGACAGGGGGTACTACGAGCAGTACTTC. Looking up the rest from reference TRBV5-6 and TRBJ2-7 gives the full variable domain: DAGVTQSPTHLIKTRGQQVTLRCSPKSGHDTVSWYQQALGQGPQFIFQYYEEEERQRGNFPDRFSGHQFPNYSSELNVNALLLGDSALYLCASSSPDRGYYEQYFGPGTRLTVT.

The rearrangement uses TRBV10-3 and TRBJ2-7; D gene uncertain. This CDR3 comprises 13 residues. CDR1 ENHRY and CDR2 SYGVKD come from the germline V gene. Trimming stripped 0 bases from V and 2 bases from J, with 5 bases between. CDR3 sequence reads: CAISESQPYEQYF. For the CDR3, the DNA is TGTGCCATCAGTGAGTCGCAACCCTACGAGCAGTACTTC.

In this sample, this clonotype turned up many times. The chain uses TRBV10-1 and TRBJ2-1; tentatively, D is TRBD1 (5 bases). Trimming took off 3 bases at V and 7 bases at J, with 16 bases between the two ends. The CDR3 loop spans 15 amino acids. Germline V gene sequence: CDR1 WNHNN, CDR2 SYGVQD (reference sequence). The CDR3 nucleotides read TGCGCCAGCAGTGACTTCTCGGAAAAGGGGAATGAGCAGTTCTTC. Its protein is CASSDFSEKGNEQFF.

This chain uses TRBV20-1 with TRBJ2-1; TRBD2 agrees at 8 bases. Germline V gene data show CDR1 as DFQATT and CDR2 as SNEGSKA (reference sequence). The trim removed 0 bases at V and 3 bases at J, leaving 4 bases unmatched. The CDR3 is 15 residues long. This chain's CDR3 is CSARDSGDFYNEQFF. DNA of the CDR3: TGCAGTGCTAGAGATAGCGGGGATTTCTACAATGAGCAGTTCTTC.

In regard to this clonotype: At one end, the junction sequence differs from germline, possibly due to a read error. V is TRBV7-2 and J is TRBJ2-4, with D perhaps matching TRBD1 (5 bases). Germline V lookup: CDR1 SGHTA, CDR2 FQGNSA. This CDR3 has 14 amino acids. In DNA, the CDR3 is TGTGCCAGCAGCTTGGATACAGGATCGAACATTCATTACTTC. Translating gives CASSLDTGSNIHYF.

This clonotype turned up a few times. This chain connects TRBV2 to TRBJ1-4; no firm D call. This CDR3 region has 16 residues. V lost 10 bases and J 0 bases, leaving 18 bases between the germline ends. Germline V CDR1 and CDR2: SNHLY, FYNNEI. The CDR3 nucleotides are TGTGCCACCGTAGGACGGCCCTTTGCAACTAATGAAAAACTGTTTTTT. Translating gives CATVGRPFATNEKLFF.

The sample holds a few counts of this clonotype. The chain has TRBV10-2 and TRBJ2-7, with D hard to call. The V end was cut by 7 bases, the J end by 6 bases, with 16 bases between. The CDR3 contains 13 residues. Per the germline V gene, CDR1 is WSHSY and CDR2 is SAAADI. Written as DNA, the CDR3 is TGCGCCAGCACCCCGGGCCCTATACGCGAGCAGTACTTC. Its translation is CASTPGPIREQYF.

This clonotype was observed many times. This chain uses TRBV20-1 with TRBJ1-5, with 7 bases that match TRBD1. Trimming removed 5 bases from V and 4 bases from J; junction bases left unmatched: 2. Germline loops: CDR1 DFQATT, CDR2 SNEGSKA (reference sequence). The CDR3 loop spans 12 amino acids. The CDR3 nucleotides read TGCAGTGCTCAGACAGGGAATCAGCCCCAGCATTTT. Its protein is CSAQTGNQPQHF.

This clonotype was observed a handful of times. This chain links TRBV29-1 with TRBJ1-2; no clear D gene. This CDR3 is 12 amino acids long. Germline CDR1 reads SQVTM; CDR2 reads ANQGSEA. V lost 3 bases, J lost 5 bases, and 10 bases lay in between. CDR3 nucleotide sequence: TGCAGCGTTGAGAAGGGAGGATATGGCTACACCTTC. It yields the protein CSVEKGGYGYTF.

The chain links TRBV7-9 to TRBJ2-5; a possible D gene is TRBD2 (5 bases). The V gene's germline CDR1 is SEHNR and CDR2 FQNEAQ (reference sequence). The CDR3 has 16 residues. V gave up 5 bases and J gave up 0 bases, with 16 bases separating them. This chain's CDR3 is CASSPPGQRYQETQYF. The CDR3 coding sequence is TGTGCCAGCAGCCCTCCCGGGCAGCGGTACCAAGAGACCCAGTACTTC.

CDR3 sequence: CASSEQAGRDEQFF. The DNA for the CDR3 is TGTGCCAGCAGTGAACAAGCAGGCCGGGATGAGCAGTTCTTC. The chain uses TRBV6-1 and TRBJ2-1; the D is unclear. Germline values: CDR1 MNHNS, CDR2 SASEGT. V dropped 2 bases and J dropped 8 bases, with 13 bases sitting between them. The CDR3 is 14 amino acids.

CDR3 in DNA: TGTGCCAGCTCACCCGTAGGCTTGGATGAGCAGTTCTTC. As protein: CASSPVGLDEQFF. This chain links TRBV18 with TRBJ2-1; no clear D. V was trimmed by 3 bases and J by 8 bases, leaving 11 bases between them. The germline gives CDR1 KGHSH, CDR2 LQKENI. The length of the CDR3 is 13 residues.